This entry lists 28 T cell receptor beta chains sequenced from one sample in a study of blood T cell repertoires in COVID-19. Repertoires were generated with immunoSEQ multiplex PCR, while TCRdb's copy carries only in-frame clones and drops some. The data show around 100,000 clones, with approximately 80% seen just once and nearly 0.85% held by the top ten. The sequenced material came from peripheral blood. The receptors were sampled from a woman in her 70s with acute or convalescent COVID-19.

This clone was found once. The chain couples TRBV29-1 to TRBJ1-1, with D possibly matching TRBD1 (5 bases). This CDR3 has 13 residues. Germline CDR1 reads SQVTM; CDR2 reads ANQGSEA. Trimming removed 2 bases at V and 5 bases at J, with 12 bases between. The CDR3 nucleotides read TGCAGCGTTGAAATCCAGCGGGGGACTGAAGCTTTCTTT. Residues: CSVEIQRGTEAFF.

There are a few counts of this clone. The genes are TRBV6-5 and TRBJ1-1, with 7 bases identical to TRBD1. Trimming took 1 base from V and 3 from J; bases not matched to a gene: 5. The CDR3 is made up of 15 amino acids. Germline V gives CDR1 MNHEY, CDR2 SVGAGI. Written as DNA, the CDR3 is TGTGCCAGCAGTTACTTTACAGGGGTTTACACTGAAGCTTTCTTT. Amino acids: CASSYFTGVYTEAFF.

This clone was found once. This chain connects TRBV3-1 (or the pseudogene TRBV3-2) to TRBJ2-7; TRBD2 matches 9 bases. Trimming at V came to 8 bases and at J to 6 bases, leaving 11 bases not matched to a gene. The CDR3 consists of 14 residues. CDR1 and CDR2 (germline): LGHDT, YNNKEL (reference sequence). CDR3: CASGLAGTQVEQYF. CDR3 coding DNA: TGTGCCAGCGGTCTAGCGGGGACCCAGGTCGAGCAGTACTTC.

CDR3 in amino acids: CAIRGTDGSNEQFF. CDR3 bases: TGTGCCATCCGAGGGACAGATGGGAGCAATGAGCAGTTCTTC. The chain combines TRBV10-3 with TRBJ2-1; 7 nucleotides agree with TRBD1. The germline gives CDR1 ENHRY, CDR2 SYGVKD. The CDR3 loop spans 14 amino acids. The trim removed 8 bases at V and 6 bases at J, leaving 10 bases unmatched.

CDR3 nucleotides: TGTGCCAGCAGTTCCCTGGGGACAGGAGTTTCCTACGAGCAGTACTTC. This gives the protein CASSSLGTGVSYEQYF. The rearrangement joins TRBV28 to TRBJ2-7, with TRBD1 identical over 8 bases. V trimming: 4 bases; J trimming: 1 base; junction bases outside the gene matches: 9. The CDR3 runs to 16 residues. The germline V gene encodes CDR1 MDHEN and CDR2 SYDVKM.

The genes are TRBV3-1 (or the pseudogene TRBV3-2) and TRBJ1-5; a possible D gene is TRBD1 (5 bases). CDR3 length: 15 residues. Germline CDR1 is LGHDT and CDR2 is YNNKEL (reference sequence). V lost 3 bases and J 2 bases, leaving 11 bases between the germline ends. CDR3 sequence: CASSQAGGGNQPQHF. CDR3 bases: TGTGCCAGCAGCCAGGCGGGGGGGGGCAATCAGCCCCAGCATTTT.

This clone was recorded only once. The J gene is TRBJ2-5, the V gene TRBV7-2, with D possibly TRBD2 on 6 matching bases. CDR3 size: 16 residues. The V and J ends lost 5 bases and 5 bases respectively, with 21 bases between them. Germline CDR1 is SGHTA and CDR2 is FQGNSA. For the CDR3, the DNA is TGTGCCAGCAGCCCCTACGCCGGGACTGGTGGTGAGACCCAGTACTTC. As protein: CASSPYAGTGGETQYF.

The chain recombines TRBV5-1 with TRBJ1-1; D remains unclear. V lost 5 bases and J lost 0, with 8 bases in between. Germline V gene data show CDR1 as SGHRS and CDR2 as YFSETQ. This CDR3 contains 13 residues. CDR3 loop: CASREQLNTEAFF. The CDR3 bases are TGCGCCAGCAGGGAGCAATTGAACACTGAAGCTTTCTTT.

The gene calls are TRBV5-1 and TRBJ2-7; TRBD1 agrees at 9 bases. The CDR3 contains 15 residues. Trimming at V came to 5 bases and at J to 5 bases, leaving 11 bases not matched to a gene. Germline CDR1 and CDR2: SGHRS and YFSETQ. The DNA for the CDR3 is TGCGCCAGCAGTCCGGGGGGACAGGGTATTGACGAGCAGTACTTC. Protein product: CASSPGGQGIDEQYF.

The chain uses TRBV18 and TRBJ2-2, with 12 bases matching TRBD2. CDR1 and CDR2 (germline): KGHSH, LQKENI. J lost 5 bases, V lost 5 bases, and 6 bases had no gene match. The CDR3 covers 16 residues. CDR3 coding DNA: TGTGCCAGCTCAACATTGACTAGCGGGAGTACCGGGGAGCTGTTTTTT. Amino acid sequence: CASSTLTSGSTGELFF.

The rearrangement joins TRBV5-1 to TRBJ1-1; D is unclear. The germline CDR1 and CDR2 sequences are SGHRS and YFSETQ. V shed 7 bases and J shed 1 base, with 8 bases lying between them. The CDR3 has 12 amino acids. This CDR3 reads CASRTSNTEAFF. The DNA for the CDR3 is TGCGCCAGCCGTACTTCGAACACTGAAGCTTTCTTT. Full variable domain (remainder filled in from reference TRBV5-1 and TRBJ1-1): KAGVTQTPRYLIKTRGQQVTLSCSPISGHRSVSWYQQTPGQGLQFLFEYFSETQRNKGNFPGRFSGRQFSNSRSEMNVSTLELGDSALYLCASRTSNTEAFFGQGTRLTVV.

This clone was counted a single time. CDR3 in DNA: TGTGCCAGCAGTTTCAGTAGCAATCAGCCCCAGCATTTT. Translation gives CASSFSSNQPQHF. V and J are TRBV28 and TRBJ1-5; D is unresolved. The V gene lost 3 bases and the J gene lost 0 bases, with 3 bases spanning the gap. From germline, CDR1 is MDHEN and CDR2 SYDVKM. The CDR3 covers 13 residues. The whole variable domain, filled in from reference TRBV28 and TRBJ1-5, reads DVKVTQSSRYLVKRTGEKVFLECVQDMDHENMFWYRQDPGLGLRLIYFSYDVKMKEKGDIPEGYSVSREKKERFSLILESASTNQTSMYLCASSFSSNQPQHFGDGTRLSIL.

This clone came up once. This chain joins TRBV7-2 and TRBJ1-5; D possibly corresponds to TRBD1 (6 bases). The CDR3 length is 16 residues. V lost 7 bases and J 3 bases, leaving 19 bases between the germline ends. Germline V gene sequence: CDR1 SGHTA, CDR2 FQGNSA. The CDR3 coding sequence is TGTGCCAGCACCCCCCAGGGGCCGGGCGTCAATCAGCCCCAGCATTTT. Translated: CASTPQGPGVNQPQHF. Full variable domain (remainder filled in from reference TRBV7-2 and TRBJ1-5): GAGVSQSPSNKVTEKGKDVELRCDPISGHTALYWYRQSLGQGLEFLIYFQGNSAPDKSGLPSDRFSAERTGGSVSTLTIQRTQQEDSAVYLCASTPQGPGVNQPQHFGDGTRLSIL.

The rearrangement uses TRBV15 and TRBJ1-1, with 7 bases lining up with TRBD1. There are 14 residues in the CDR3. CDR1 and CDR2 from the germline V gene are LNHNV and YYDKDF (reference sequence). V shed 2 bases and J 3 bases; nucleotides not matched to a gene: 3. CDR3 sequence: CATSRIRGYTEAFF. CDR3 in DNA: TGTGCCACCAGCAGAATCAGGGGGTACACTGAAGCTTTCTTT.

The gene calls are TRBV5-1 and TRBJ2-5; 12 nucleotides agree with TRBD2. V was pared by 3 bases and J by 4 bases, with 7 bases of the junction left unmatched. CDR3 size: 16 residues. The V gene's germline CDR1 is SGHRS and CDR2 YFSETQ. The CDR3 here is CASSSSSGGALETQYF. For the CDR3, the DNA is TGCGCCAGCAGCTCCTCTAGCGGGGGGGCCCTAGAGACCCAGTACTTC.

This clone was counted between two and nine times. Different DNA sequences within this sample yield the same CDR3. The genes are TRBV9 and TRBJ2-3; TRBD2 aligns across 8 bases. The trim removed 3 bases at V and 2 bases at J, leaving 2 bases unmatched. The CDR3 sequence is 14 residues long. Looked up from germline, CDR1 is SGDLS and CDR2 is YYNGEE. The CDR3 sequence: CASSAGLATDTQYF. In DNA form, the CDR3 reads TGTGCCAGCAGCGCTGGACTAGCCACAGATACGCAGTATTTT.

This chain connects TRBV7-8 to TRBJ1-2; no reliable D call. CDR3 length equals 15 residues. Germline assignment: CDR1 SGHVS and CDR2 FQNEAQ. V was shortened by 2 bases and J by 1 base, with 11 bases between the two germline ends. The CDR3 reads CASSLSSRFNYGYTF. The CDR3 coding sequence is TGTGCCAGCAGCTTATCGTCCAGGTTTAACTATGGCTACACCTTC.

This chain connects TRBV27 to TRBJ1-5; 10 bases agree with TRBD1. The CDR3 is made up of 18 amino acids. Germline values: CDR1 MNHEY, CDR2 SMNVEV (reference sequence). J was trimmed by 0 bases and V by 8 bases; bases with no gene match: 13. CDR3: CASGGQGILVYSNQPQHF. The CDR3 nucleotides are TGTGCCAGCGGGGGACAGGGGATCCTGGTTTATAGCAATCAGCCCCAGCATTTT.

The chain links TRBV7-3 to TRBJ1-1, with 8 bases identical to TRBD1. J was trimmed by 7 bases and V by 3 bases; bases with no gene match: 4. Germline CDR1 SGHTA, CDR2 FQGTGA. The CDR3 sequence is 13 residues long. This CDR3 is CASSFSGGGEAFF. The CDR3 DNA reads TGTGCCAGCAGCTTCTCAGGGGGCGGTGAAGCTTTCTTT.

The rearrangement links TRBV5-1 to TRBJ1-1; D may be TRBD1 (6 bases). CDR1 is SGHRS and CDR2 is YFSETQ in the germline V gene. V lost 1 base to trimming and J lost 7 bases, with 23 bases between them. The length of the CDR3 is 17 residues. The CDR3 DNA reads TGCGCCAGCAGCTTGTCACAGGGTCCTGGAGGATGGGATGAAGCTTTCTTT. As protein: CASSLSQGPGGWDEAFF.

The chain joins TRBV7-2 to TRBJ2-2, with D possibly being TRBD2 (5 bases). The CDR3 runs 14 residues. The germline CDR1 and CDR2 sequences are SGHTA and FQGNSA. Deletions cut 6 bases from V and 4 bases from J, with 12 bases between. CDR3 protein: CASSSLGVTGELFF. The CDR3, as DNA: TGTGCCAGCAGTTCTCTCGGGGTCACCGGGGAGCTGTTTTTT.

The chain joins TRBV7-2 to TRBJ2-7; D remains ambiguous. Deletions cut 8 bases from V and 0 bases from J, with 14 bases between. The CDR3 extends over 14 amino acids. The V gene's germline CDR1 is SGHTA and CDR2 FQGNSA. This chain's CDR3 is CASQEFYSSYEQYF. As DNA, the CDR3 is TGTGCCAGCCAAGAATTCTATAGCTCCTACGAGCAGTACTTC.

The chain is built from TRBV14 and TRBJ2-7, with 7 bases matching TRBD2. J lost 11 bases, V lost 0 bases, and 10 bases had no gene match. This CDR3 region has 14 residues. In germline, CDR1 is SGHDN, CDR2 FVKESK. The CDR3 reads CASSQDLFGGIKYF. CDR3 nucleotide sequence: TGTGCCAGCAGCCAAGATCTCTTCGGGGGGATCAAGTACTTC. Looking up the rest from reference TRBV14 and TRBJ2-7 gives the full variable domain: EAGVTQFPSHSVIEKGQTVTLRCDPISGHDNLYWYRRVMGKEIKFLLHFVKESKQDESGMPNNRFLAERTGGTYSTLKVQPAELEDSGVYFCASSQDLFGGIKYFGPGTRLTVT.

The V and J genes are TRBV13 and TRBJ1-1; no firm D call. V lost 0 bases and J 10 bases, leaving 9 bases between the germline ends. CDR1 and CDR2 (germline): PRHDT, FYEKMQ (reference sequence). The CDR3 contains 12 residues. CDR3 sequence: CASSLGGGPAFF. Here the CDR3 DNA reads TGTGCCAGCAGCTTAGGGGGAGGCCCAGCTTTCTTT.

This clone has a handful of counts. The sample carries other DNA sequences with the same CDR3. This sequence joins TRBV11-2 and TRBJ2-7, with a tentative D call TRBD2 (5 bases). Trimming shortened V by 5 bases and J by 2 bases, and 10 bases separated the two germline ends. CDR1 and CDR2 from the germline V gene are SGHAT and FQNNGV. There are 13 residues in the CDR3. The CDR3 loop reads CASSRPGTYEQYF. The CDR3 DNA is TGTGCCAGCAGCCGGCCGGGGACCTACGAGCAGTACTTC.

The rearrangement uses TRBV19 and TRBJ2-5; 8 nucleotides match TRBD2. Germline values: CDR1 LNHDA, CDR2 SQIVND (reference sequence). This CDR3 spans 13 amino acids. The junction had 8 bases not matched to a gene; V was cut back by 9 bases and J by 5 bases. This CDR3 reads CASREGGSETQYF. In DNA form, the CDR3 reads TGTGCCAGCCGGGAGGGAGGTTCTGAGACCCAGTACTTC.

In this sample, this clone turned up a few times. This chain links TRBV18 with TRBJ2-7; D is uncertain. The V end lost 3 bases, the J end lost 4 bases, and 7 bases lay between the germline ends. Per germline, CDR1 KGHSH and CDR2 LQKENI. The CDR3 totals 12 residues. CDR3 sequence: CASSPRSYEQYF. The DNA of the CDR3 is TGTGCCAGCTCACCCAGGTCTTACGAGCAGTACTTC.

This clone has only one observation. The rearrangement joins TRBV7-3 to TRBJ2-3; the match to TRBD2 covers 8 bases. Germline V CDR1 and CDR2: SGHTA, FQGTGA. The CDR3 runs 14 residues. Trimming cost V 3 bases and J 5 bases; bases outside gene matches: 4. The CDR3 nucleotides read TGTGCCAGCAGCTTCGGGGGGGCCGGAGATACGCAGTATTTT. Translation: CASSFGGAGDTQYF.